This TCR beta chain came from a study of T cell clonality in common variable immunodeficiency. Study results and limitations: Authors noted CVID clonality's cause needs subpopulation repertoire sequencing.

Donors gave about 5 to 8.5 ml heparinized peripheral whole blood. Clones were sequenced by immunoSEQ multiplex PCR, and TCRdb holds only the in-frame ones, with some missing. The repertoire has roughly 70,000 clones, none seen only once; the ten largest take 1.7%. The table lists this clone with many counts. No antigen is known for it. Sequencing input: peripheral blood mononuclear cells. The sequence was obtained from a person between 18 and 69 years old in good health.

The sequenced part of the CDR3 DNA is TGTGCCAGTAGTCCCAAATGGGGGGACTACAATGAG. Residues: CASSPKWGDYNE. The full CDR3 sequence reads CASSPKWGDYNEQFF. V gene TRBV19 combines with J gene TRBJ2-1; weak D call: TRBD2 (6 bases). With the read ending 3 residues before the CDR3 end, the germline J gene is used to fill in that end. Germline-derived CDR1 and CDR2 are LNHDA and SQIVND (reference sequence). Trimming took 5 bases from V and 3 from J, leaving 14 bases between them. This CDR3 contains 15 residues.